The source of this T cell receptor beta chain is a study of shared clonotypes between healthy human individuals. Study information: Those who served as donors were a couple of women and a few men between the ages of 18 and 49. Three CD4 naive, three CD4 memory, two CD8 naive and one CD8 memory plate were used per donor. General study results and limits: Relative to clonotypes present in all four donors, those not shared had lower generation probabilities.

On this clone: Its specificity is unknown.

This CDR3 is built from 12 residues. Germline V gene lookup returns CDR1 SGHDT and CDR2 YYEEEE. Trimming removed 7 bases from V and 3 bases from J, with 10 bases in between. In the source study's methods: As immunoSEQ supplied junction-only sequences (without quality scores), filtering differed. Libraries were prepared by immunoSEQ multiplex PCR; TCRdb keeps only in-frame clonotypes and omits some of them. V and J calls and clone size are those listed in that table; D and trimming were worked out from the DNA. The table has some 1,400,000 clones, 95% to 97% seen once. The TCR originated in a man under 40 in good health. This sequence joins TRBV5-6 and TRBJ1-1, with no clear D. Sequenced sample: naive CD4+ T cells sorted from blood. Subset reported: CD45RA+ positively selected. As DNA, the CDR3 is TGTGCCAGCCGTTACCGGGACACTGAAGCTTTCTTT. This codes for CASRYRDTEAFF. Full variable domain (missing parts from reference TRBV5-6 and TRBJ1-1): DAGVTQSPTHLIKTRGQQVTLRCSPKSGHDTVSWYQQALGQGPQFIFQYYEEEERQRGNFPDRFSGHQFPNYSSELNVNALLLGDSALYLCASRYRDTEAFFGQGTRLTVV.